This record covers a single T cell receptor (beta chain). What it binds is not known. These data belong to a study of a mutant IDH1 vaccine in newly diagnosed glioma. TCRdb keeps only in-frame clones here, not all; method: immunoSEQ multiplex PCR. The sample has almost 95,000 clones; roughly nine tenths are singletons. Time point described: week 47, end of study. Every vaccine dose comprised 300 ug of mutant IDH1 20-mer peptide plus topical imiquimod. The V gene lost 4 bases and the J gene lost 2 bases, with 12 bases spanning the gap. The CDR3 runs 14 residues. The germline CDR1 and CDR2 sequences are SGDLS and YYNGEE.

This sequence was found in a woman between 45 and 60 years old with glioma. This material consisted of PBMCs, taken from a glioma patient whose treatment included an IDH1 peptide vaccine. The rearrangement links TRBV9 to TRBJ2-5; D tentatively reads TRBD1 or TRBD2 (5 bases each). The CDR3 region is CASSRDPTQETQYF. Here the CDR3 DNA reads TGTGCCAGCAGCCGGGACCCTACTCAAGAGACCCAGTACTTC.